This entry describes one T cell receptor beta chain. The sample holds a few counts of this clone. The antigen it recognizes is unknown. No much larger clonotype is one base removed from it; base qualities were not supplied. Trimming takes 8 bases from V and 3 bases from J, and the germline ends sit 11 bases apart. The germline V gene supplies CDR1 MDHEN and CDR2 SYDVKM. Its CDR3 holds 12 amino acids, cysteine through phenylalanine. The sequence is cut down to CDR3 DNA, 36 bases in frame from base 1. Each donor gave one peripheral blood draw, about 100 mL on average, collected into heparinised tubes. Using a panel that included CD45RO, CCR7, CD25, CD127, CD95 and CD27, naive, central memory, regulatory and stem cell-like memory CD4+ T cells were sorted on a BD FACSAria II. All sorted populations exceeded 98% purity. PBMCs were isolated right away by Lymphoprep density gradient centrifugation and were stained directly, without culture. So that batch effects would be minimized, each experiment stained and sorted samples in pairs, pairing one healthy donor with one patient.

The entire isolated RNA was reverse transcribed using the High Capacity cDNA Reverse Transcription Kit, and thus expressed TCRB transcripts were sequenced. Deep immunoSEQ sequencing was performed on naive, central memory and regulatory T cell samples, with an average of about 3.57 million total reads per sample. Sorted cells were lysed in RLT buffer and RNA was extracted with DNase-treated RNeasy Micro or Mini kits, depending on cell number. Each cell subset was processed on its own to prevent cross-contamination, while patient and healthy donor samples were processed together. The immunoSEQ multiplex PCR was used to amplify TCRB sequences from cDNA, generating 87-bp fragments that spanned the CDR3 region. Sequencing of the amplicons was performed on the Illumina HiSeq platform. The paper's data handling went like this. Synthetic template baselines were used to correct PCR bias computationally, reads within Hamming distance 2 were collapsed, and singletons that could not be merged were discarded. Reads were aligned to IMGT to assign V, D and J genes, CDR3 length, and insertions or deletions at six rearrangement sites. Within each subset, clonotype counts were normalized to sorted cell number, and only after that were true diversity and Gini coefficients computed with the tcR R package. Repertoire sharing was quantified using the overlap coefficient calculated on TCRB nucleotide sequences. This is the immuneACCESS table as TCRdb keeps it, with only in-frame sequences that have V and J called. A part of the clones is gone; compared with another copy, unresolved V genes explain less than half, and the rest is unexplained. The V and J calls and the clone size are those of that table, but D and trimming were determined from the DNA. For this sample the table gives 150,000 or so clones, of which over 8.5% were detected only once. Together, the top ten hold roughly 2% of the sample.

The data stem from a study of beta chain features in type 1 diabetes listed by TCRdb under 2018. As for the study more broadly: Mean age, gender distribution, total cell number and subset yield did not differ between patients and healthy donors. The study compared TCRB repertoires of sorted circulating CD4+ T cell subsets between recently diagnosed type 1 diabetes patients and matched healthy donors. Regulatory and stem cell-like memory subsets were obtained from only 8 patients and roughly eight healthy donors, while naive and central memory subsets were obtained from all 30 or so donors. Across all samples, about 110 million sorted cells were examined, and cell number per subset correlated strongly with RNA yield.

Results and caveats for the whole study, not just this receptor: HLA sub-analyses involved small numbers of individuals, so any influence of HLA type on TCRB rearrangement remained unresolved. Shorter templates might have been favored by PCR, but patient and control samples were amplified and corrected together, so both groups would have been affected equally by any skew. Because cDNA was sequenced instead of genomic DNA, highly expressing activated cells could be over-represented, though the groups showed no difference in activation or CD3 levels. The naive, central memory and regulatory TCRB repertoires appeared to resemble one another more closely among patients than among healthy donors. Type 1 diabetes patients showed a moderate but significant shortening of TCRB CDR3 length in all four CD4+ subsets. Fewer insertions and more nucleotide deletions at VDJ recombination sites were observed in patients with type 1 diabetes, implying thymic rearrangement abnormalities.

This clonotype was sampled from a man aged 18 to 30 in good health. Recombination connected TRBV28 to TRBJ2-7; a confident D gene designation cannot be given. Material for sequencing was central memory CD4+ T cells from blood. In nucleotide form, the sequence is TGTGCCAGCTCCTCGGATATCTACGAGCAGTACTTC. Translated, it gives CASSSDIYEQYF.